This T cell receptor beta chain was recovered during a study of T cells after yellow fever vaccination. Regarding the study as a whole: Post-booster repertoires contained most primary-vaccination clones again (roughly 96% CD4, 88% CD8). Weaker, the secondary response had a peak occurring faster, on day 5 versus 15.

This clonotype was seen at least ten times. The antigen remains undetermined. The CDR3 runs 14 residues. The germline V gene encodes CDR1 MGHRA and CDR2 YSYEKL. V lost 1 base, J lost 4 bases, and 0 bases stayed unmatched. MiXCR, applied by TCRdb to the 5' RACE reads, yields one record per CDR3 protein. The data contain hundreds of thousands of distinct CDR3 sequences, about 5.2% of them seen just once; the ten biggest clones take up around 3.3%. The chain employs TRBV4-1 and TRBJ1-5; the match to TRBD1 covers 8 bases. The TCR was taken from a man aged 18-30 years who received the YFV17D yellow fever vaccine. This specimen was CD4+ T cells sorted from PBMCs, taken on the day of the yellow fever booster vaccination. Here the CDR3 reads CASSQGTGNQPQHF. The CDR3, as DNA: TGCGCCAGCAGCCAAGGGACAGGGAATCAGCCCCAGCATTTT.